The 20 T cell receptor beta chains presented below share a single source sample, sequenced in a study of blood T cell repertoires in COVID-19. Assay: immunoSEQ multiplex PCR; the TCRdb copy retains only in-frame clones and omits some. The sample records 50,000 to 80,000 clones, 90% being singletons. Input material: peripheral blood. These receptors all come from a woman aged 80 or over with active COVID-19.

V is TRBV1 and J is TRBJ2-3; TRBD2 is taken as the D call from the table, unchecked against the DNA. TRBV1 constitutes a pseudogene. The CDR3 runs to 16 residues. The CDR3 sequence: CTSSQDMGGGTDTQYF. The CDR3 coding sequence is TGCACCAGCAGCCAAGATATGGGGGGGGGAACAGATACGCAGTATTTT.

The chain combines TRBV5-4 with TRBJ1-1; TRBD1 might be the D (6 bases). V was cut by 4 bases and J by 3 bases, with 16 bases left in between. This CDR3 comprises 15 residues. Germline-derived CDR1 and CDR2 are SGHNT and YYREEE (reference sequence). CDR3 in DNA: TGTGCCAGCAGCCACCGAACCTCAGGGGACACTGAAGCTTTCTTT. Residues: CASSHRTSGDTEAFF.

The chain uses TRBV5-6 and TRBJ1-5; 9 nucleotides align to TRBD1. V trimming: 4 bases; J trimming: 1 base; junction bases outside the gene matches: 6. The CDR3 spans 16 residues. Germline CDR1 is SGHDT and CDR2 is YYEEEE. The CDR3 reads CASSVRDRASNQPQHF. CDR3 nucleotides: TGTGCCAGCAGCGTCCGGGACAGGGCCAGCAATCAGCCCCAGCATTTT. The variable domain in full, completed from reference TRBV5-6 and TRBJ1-5, reads DAGVTQSPTHLIKTRGQQVTLRCSPKSGHDTVSWYQQALGQGPQFIFQYYEEEERQRGNFPDRFSGHQFPNYSSELNVNALLLGDSALYLCASSVRDRASNQPQHFGDGTRLSIL.

CDR3 bases: TGTGCCAGCAGCCAAGGCAGTGTGAACACTGAAGCTTTCTTT. It translates to CASSQGSVNTEAFF. V is TRBV14 and J is TRBJ1-1, with unresolved D. V was cut by 1 base and J by 0 bases, with 6 bases left in between. CDR3 size: 14 residues. CDR1 and CDR2 from the germline V gene are SGHDN and FVKESK. Variable domain in full (rest from reference TRBV14 and TRBJ1-1): EAGVTQFPSHSVIEKGQTVTLRCDPISGHDNLYWYRRVMGKEIKFLLHFVKESKQDESGMPNNRFLAERTGGTYSTLKVQPAELEDSGVYFCASSQGSVNTEAFFGQGTRLTVV.

In its sample, this clone was seen once. The rearrangement links TRBV9 to TRBJ2-7; TRBD2 is a possible D gene (6 bases). The CDR3 sequence is 14 residues long. Trimming left V 1 base short and J 5 bases short, with 13 bases between. Germline lookup yields CDR1 SGDLS and CDR2 YYNGEE. This CDR3 reads CASSVSGGNHEQYF. The CDR3 region has the DNA TGTGCCAGCAGCGTAAGTGGCGGGAACCACGAGCAGTACTTC.

CDR3 DNA sequence: TGTGCCAGCAGTTTCAGGGGTCGGCACACCATATATTTT. Translating it yields CASSFRGRHTIYF. V gene TRBV28 combines with J gene TRBJ1-3; tentative D call: TRBD1 (6 bases). The CDR3 totals 13 residues. Germline V CDR1 and CDR2: MDHEN, SYDVKM. Trimming left V 3 bases short and J 8 bases short, with 11 bases between.

V is TRBV9 and J is TRBJ2-3; D call uncertain. Germline V lookup: CDR1 SGDLS, CDR2 YYNGEE. Trimming took off 4 bases at V and 2 bases at J, with 8 bases between the two ends. The CDR3 covers 13 residues. The DNA for the CDR3 is TGTGCCAGCAGCTCAGGATACACAGATACGCAGTATTTT. It specifies CASSSGYTDTQYF.

This chain joins TRBV6-5 and TRBJ1-2; D possibly corresponds to TRBD1 (5 bases). V lost 6 bases and J lost 0, with 8 bases in between. CDR1 and CDR2 from the germline V gene are MNHEY and SVGAGI. The CDR3 contains 13 residues. The CDR3: CASSPGANYGYTF. For the CDR3, the DNA is TGTGCCAGCAGCCCGGGGGCTAACTATGGCTACACCTTC.

V gene TRBV4-2 combines with J gene TRBJ2-5; 11 bases line up with TRBD2. Germline V gives CDR1 LGHNA, CDR2 YNFKEQ. The CDR3 loop spans 17 amino acids. Germline trimming cut 1 base from V and 1 base from J; bases unmatched to any gene: 5. The CDR3 here is CASSQGSSGRTQETQYF. CDR3 in DNA: TGTGCCAGCAGCCAAGGTTCTAGCGGGAGGACCCAAGAGACCCAGTACTTC.

The rearrangement links TRBV5-4 to TRBJ2-7; 15 positions match TRBD2. The V and J ends lost 0 bases and 4 bases, in that order; junction bases with no gene match: 11. CDR3 length equals 19 residues. Germline V CDR1 and CDR2: SGHNT, YYREEE (reference sequence). CDR3 coding DNA: TGTGCCAGCAGCTTGGATGGACAGGGAGGGACTAGCGGGGGGTACGAGCAGTACTTC. It encodes CASSLDGQGGTSGGYEQYF.

V and J are TRBV6-4 and TRBJ1-2; 7 bases match TRBD1. The CDR3 has 16 amino acids. Germline CDR1 and CDR2: MRHNA and SNTAGT. Trimming at V came to 7 bases and at J to 0 bases, leaving 11 bases not matched to a gene. The CDR3 DNA follows: TGTGCCAGCATCAACGGGACAGTTCCTTCTAACTATGGCTACACCTTC. Its translation: CASINGTVPSNYGYTF.

This chain joins TRBV5-5 and TRBJ2-1; 7 nucleotides agree with TRBD1. V trimming: 2 bases; J trimming: 5 bases; junction bases outside the gene matches: 7. Germline CDR1 is SGHKS and CDR2 is YYEKEE (reference sequence). The CDR3 is 15 residues long. The CDR3 sequence is CASSFTGQLNNEQFF. The CDR3 nucleotides read TGTGCCAGCAGCTTCACGGGACAGCTCAACAATGAGCAGTTCTTC.

Only one count was recorded for this clone. The V and J genes are TRBV5-1 and TRBJ2-2, with a possible D match to TRBD1 (5 bases). CDR3 length: 14 amino acids. The germline CDR1 and CDR2 sequences are SGHRS and YFSETQ. V was pared by 3 bases and J by 1 base, with 7 bases between. As DNA, the CDR3 is TGCGCCAGCAGCTGGCAGGGGAACACCGGGGAGCTGTTTTTT. Translation gives CASSWQGNTGELFF.

The CDR3 loop is CASSKCRRDRGSHEQYF. For the CDR3, the DNA is TGTGCCAGCAGCAAATGTCGCCGAGACAGGGGGTCCCACGAGCAGTACTTC. The chain couples TRBV21-1 to TRBJ2-7; the table names TRBD1, a call not compared with the DNA. TRBV21-1 is tagged as a pseudogene. The CDR3 has 17 amino acids.

V is TRBV28 and J is TRBJ2-2; no definite D call. Trimming shortened V by 3 bases and J by 3 bases, and 26 bases separated the two germline ends. CDR1 and CDR2 (germline): MDHEN, SYDVKM. The CDR3 is 20 amino acids. DNA of the CDR3: TGTGCCAGCAGTTTTATCGGTGGCAGCTTTCCCAGGTCGGACACCGGGGAGCTGTTTTTT. Protein sequence: CASSFIGGSFPRSDTGELFF.

The V gene is TRBV11-2, the J gene TRBJ2-3; TRBD2 matches 8 bases. The junction had 4 bases not matched to a gene; V was cut back by 3 bases and J by 2 bases. CDR3 length: 15 amino acids. Germline CDR1 is SGHAT and CDR2 is FQNNGV. CDR3 bases: TGTGCCAGCAGCTTCAGAGCGGGAGCCACAGATACGCAGTATTTT. It is translated as CASSFRAGATDTQYF.

The CDR3 DNA reads as TGTGCCACCAGAGTTCCCCCCCGGGGACAGAAGGAGCAGTTCTTC. Amino acid sequence: CATRVPPRGQKEQFF. The gene calls are TRBV24-1 and TRBJ2-1; the match to TRBD1 covers 7 bases. The CDR3 runs 15 residues. The V and J ends lost 7 bases and 10 bases, in that order; junction bases with no gene match: 15. Germline-derived CDR1 and CDR2 are KGHDR and SFDVKD.

The J gene is TRBJ1-5, the V gene TRBV7-2; 8 bases line up with TRBD1. The CDR3 is 13 residues long. J lost 6 bases, V lost 4 bases, and 2 bases had no gene match. Germline V gene sequence: CDR1 SGHTA, CDR2 FQGNSA. The CDR3 nucleotides are TGTGCCAGCAGCTCAGACAGGGGTCAGCCCCAGCATTTT. This encodes CASSSDRGQPQHF.

V is TRBV28 and J is TRBJ1-2; D gene ambiguous. The CDR3 runs 12 residues. The V end lost 5 bases, the J end lost 2 bases, and 6 bases lay between the germline ends. Germline CDR1 and CDR2: MDHEN and SYDVKM. CDR3 loop: CASSGGNYGYTF. In DNA form, the CDR3 reads TGTGCCAGCAGTGGAGGGAACTATGGCTACACCTTC.

A single count supports this clone. The chain couples TRBV30 to TRBJ1-1; possibly TRBD1 for D (6 bases). CDR1 and CDR2 (germline): GTSNPN, SVGIG (reference sequence). The ends were cut back, 4 bases at V and 11 bases at J, with 20 bases in the middle. This CDR3 comprises 13 residues. Written as DNA, the CDR3 is TGTGCCTGGAAAACAGCAGGGGTCGGTGGGGCTTTCTTT. It codes for CAWKTAGVGGAFF.